This TCR beta chain was sequenced for a study of cytomegalovirus exposure and HLA in healthy donors. General study findings and limits: Accurate prediction of most subjects' HLA-A and HLA-B alleles from TCR beta sequences was reported. Presence/absence comparisons presumed near-even sequencing depth among donors. As a later analysis showed, a missense DCLRE1C variant was linked to trimming of TCR beta V- and J-genes.

As for the donors, each was a healthy bone marrow donor. Trimming pared 0 bases from V and 3 bases from J, leaving 13 bases between. The CDR3 has 16 residues. Germline V lookup: CDR1 MGHRA, CDR2 YSYEKL. Primers for the PCR totalled 60 Vbeta and 13 Jbeta. Method: immunoSEQ multiplex PCR; TCRdb's copy keeps in-frame clones and lacks some. The profile shows tens of thousands of clones, approximately 71% of them singletons. With respect to this clone: What it binds is unknown.

The genes are TRBV4-1 and TRBJ2-3; possibly TRBD1 for D (6 bases). Sample: PBMCs. This receptor was taken from a middle-aged woman in good health and CMV-seronegative. CDR3 coding DNA: TGCGCCAGCAGCCAAGACGGGACACCAGGGACAGATACGCAGTATTTT. Encoded protein: CASSQDGTPGTDTQYF.